The rows below give T cell receptor beta chains drawn from one sample of a study of T cell repertoires in cytomegalovirus infection. TCRdb analysed the reads with MiXCR anew, one entry per CDR3 protein. The table records 65,000 to 90,000 distinct CDR3 sequences, just under 4% of them present only once. Sequenced material: PBMCs. These receptor sequences come from a human donor in good health (CMV status not recorded). Some clones in this sample may be carry-over from other donors' samples. Both conserved end residues are part of each CDR3. A D gene is named only where the DNA matches it firmly. Rows may omit the clone size; those that give it use once, few, many or a size class.

d_call j_call clone_size v_call cdr3_nt cdr3_aa
. TRBJ1-5 many TRBV5-1 TGCGCCAGCAGCTTGCTGGGGAATCAGCCCCAGCATTTT CASSLLGNQPQHF
. TRBJ2-7 many TRBV7-6 TGTGCCAGCAGCTTCTCTAACAGGATCTACGAGCAGTACTTC CASSFSNRIYEQYF
. TRBJ2-7 many TRBV6-5 TGTGCCAGCCGGCGCGCGGGGAATTACGAGCAGTACTTC CASRRAGNYEQYF
TRBD2 TRBJ2-1 many TRBV7-2 TGTGCCAGCAGCTGGACTAGCTCCCTCAATGAGCAGTTCTTC CASSWTSSLNEQFF
TRBD2 TRBJ2-3 many TRBV7-4 TGTGCCAGCGGGACTAGCGGGAGGGCAGATACGCAGTATTTT CASGTSGRADTQYF
. TRBJ2-5 many TRBV10-3 TGTGCCATCAGTGGGGGAGAGACCCAGTACTTC CAISGGETQYF
TRBD1 TRBJ1-4 many TRBV7-2 TGTGCCAGCAGCTCCGGGACAGGGAATGAAAAACTGTTTTTT CASSSGTGNEKLFF
. TRBJ1-3 few TRBV6-2/TRBV6-3 TGTGCCAGCAGTTTGAACACCGGAAACACCATATATTTT CASSLNTGNTIYF
. TRBJ2-5 many TRBV7-6 TGTGCCAGCAGCTCACGCACAATGACGGGTCAGAAAGAGACCCAGTACTTC CASSSRTMTGQKETQYF
. TRBJ2-7 many TRBV6-5 TGTGCCAGCAGCTCAGACAGGGAGGGCGACGAGCAGTACTTC CASSSDREGDEQYF
. TRBJ1-2 many TRBV6-2/TRBV6-3 TGTGCCAGCAGTCTTCGGGGGAACTATGGCTACACCTTC CASSLRGNYGYTF
TRBD2 TRBJ2-1 many TRBV6-1 TGTGCCAGCAGTCTTAGACTAGCGGGGTCCTACAATGAGCAGTTCTTC CASSLRLAGSYNEQFF
. TRBJ2-7 . TRBV7-4 TGTGCCAGCAGCTTACCCGGCGCTGCGACCTACGAGCAGTACTTC CASSLPGAATYEQYF
. TRBJ2-1 many TRBV7-6 TGTGCCAGCAGCTTAGCGTTGAGGGACCCCTACAATGAGCAGTTCTTC CASSLALRDPYNEQFF
. TRBJ2-2 . TRBV7-6 TGTGCCAGCAGCCCATCTTCACTTCAGGGGTCCGGGGAGCTGTTTTTT CASSPSSLQGSGELFF
. TRBJ1-6 many TRBV12-3/TRBV12-4 TGTGCCAGCAGACCTTCCCTCGGGACGGCGAGCTCCTATAATTCACCCCTCCACTTT CASRPSLGTASSYNSPLHF
. TRBJ1-2 many TRBV7-2 TGTGCCAGCAGCTACATATCTCGTGGTTCAGGAGGATATAACACCTTC CASSYISRGSGGYNTF
. TRBJ2-5 many TRBV7-2 TGTGCCAGCAGCTTTTTCTTAGAGACCCAGTACTTC CASSFFLETQYF
. TRBJ2-7 many TRBV7-2 TGTGCCAGCAGCTTTGGGGGACCCTACGAGCAGTACTTC CASSFGGPYEQYF
. TRBJ1-2 many TRBV7-2 TGTGCCAGCAGGTCAACAGGGTCCTATGGCTACACCTTC CASRSTGSYGYTF
. TRBJ1-3 many TRBV20-1 TGCAGTGCTCTCCGGACGCCAGGTGGAAACACCATATATTTT CSALRTPGGNTIYF
. TRBJ1-5 many TRBV4-1 TGCGCCAGCAGCCAAGAAGTCACAGTGGTAAATCAGCCCCAGCATTTT CASSQEVTVVNQPQHF
. TRBJ1-6 many TRBV7-2 TGTGCCAGCAGACCCGACAGGCAAAATTCACCCCTCCACTTT CASRPDRQNSPLHF
. TRBJ1-2 many TRBV7-2 TGTGCCAGCAGCTTAGCGGGCAGTTCCCTCCTCTATGGCTACACCTTC CASSLAGSSLLYGYTF
. TRBJ1-1 many TRBV5-4 TGTGCCAGCAGGTCGACAGTTAACACTGAAGCTTTCTTT CASRSTVNTEAFF
TRBD2 TRBJ2-1 many TRBV7-6 TGTGCCAGCAGCAGCGGGGGTGAGGGTCAATACAATGAGCAGTTCTTC CASSSGGEGQYNEQFF
TRBD2 TRBJ2-3 many TRBV7-2 TGTGCCAGCAGTTCCTTCCCCGGGGGGGTGGTTGCAGATACGCAGTATTTT CASSSFPGGVVADTQYF
. TRBJ1-1 many TRBV12-3/TRBV12-4 TGTGCCAGCAGTTTTACACGTTTGAACACTGAAGCTTTCTTT CASSFTRLNTEAFF
. TRBJ2-3 many TRBV7-2 TGTGCCAGCAGCCCCCGGGCCACAGATACGCAGTATTTT CASSPRATDTQYF
. TRBJ2-7 many TRBV7-2 TGTGCCAGCAGCTCGAATGGCTACGAGCAGTACTTC CASSSNGYEQYF
TRBD2 TRBJ2-5 many TRBV7-2 TGTGCCAGCAGCCCCTTTCCGGGCCTATATAGCGGGGGGCCCCAAGAGACCCAGTACTTC CASSPFPGLYSGGPQETQYF
. TRBJ1-2 many TRBV7-2 TGTGCCAGCAGCTTAAGGCAGGTTTATGGCTACACCTTC CASSLRQVYGYTF
TRBD1 TRBJ1-1 many TRBV11-2 TGTGCCAGCAGCTCGGGACAGTCCTACACTGAAGCTTTCTTT CASSSGQSYTEAFF
TRBD1 TRBJ1-2 few TRBV7-2 TGTGCCAGCAGTCTCGGACAGGGGGCGCTGGGCTACACCTTC CASSLGQGALGYTF
. TRBJ1-5 few TRBV18 TGTGCCAGCTCACCCCCGTCGGGCAATCAGCCCCAGCATTTT CASSPPSGNQPQHF